The entry that follows covers one TCR beta chain sequence. The antigen is not known. The data belong to a study of beta chain features in type 1 diabetes. Study as a whole: Patients looked much like healthy donors when it came to age, gender and cell yields.

Whole-study results and caveats: TCRB CDR3s from Type 1 diabetes patients were moderately but significantly shorter in all four CD4+ subsets. For patients, the naive, central memory and Treg TCRB repertoires appeared more alike than for healthy donors.

The CDR3 runs 13 residues. From germline, CDR1 is SGHRS and CDR2 YFSETQ. The V end lost 2 bases, the J end lost 4 bases, and 10 bases lay between the germline ends. The isolated RNA, all of it, was reverse transcribed, so expressed TCRB transcripts were what got sequenced. Naive, central memory and regulatory T cell samples yielded approximately 3.3 million reads on average. Only in-frame clones appear in the TCRdb table, and some are missing; sequencing was by immunoSEQ multiplex PCR. The sample consists of 200,000 to 250,000 clones, roughly 15% of them appearing once. This receptor was taken from a woman in her forties in good health. The sequenced material came from naive CD4+ T cells from blood. V usage is TRBV5-1 and J usage is TRBJ2-7, with D perhaps TRBD1 (6 bases). CDR3 sequence (DNA): TGCGCCAGCAGCTTTTACAGGGAGTACGAGCAGTACTTC. Protein product: CASSFYREYEQYF.